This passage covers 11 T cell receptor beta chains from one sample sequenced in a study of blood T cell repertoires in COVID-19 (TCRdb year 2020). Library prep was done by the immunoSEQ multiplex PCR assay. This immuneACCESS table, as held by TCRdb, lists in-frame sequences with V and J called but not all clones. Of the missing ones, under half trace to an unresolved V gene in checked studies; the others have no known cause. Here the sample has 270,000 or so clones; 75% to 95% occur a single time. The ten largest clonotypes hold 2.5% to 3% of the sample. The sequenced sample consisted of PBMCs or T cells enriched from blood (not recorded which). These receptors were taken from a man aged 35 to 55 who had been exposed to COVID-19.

The chain's CDR3 is CASSYITGGQPQHF. The CDR3 DNA reads as TGTGCCAGCAGTTACATCACAGGGGGACAGCCCCAGCATTTT. This sequence joins TRBV27 and TRBJ1-5; 8 bases align to TRBD1. Germline V gene data show CDR1 as MNHEY and CDR2 as SMNVEV (reference sequence). The CDR3 is 14 residues long. With V trimmed by 4 bases and J by 7 bases, 6 bases remained unmatched.

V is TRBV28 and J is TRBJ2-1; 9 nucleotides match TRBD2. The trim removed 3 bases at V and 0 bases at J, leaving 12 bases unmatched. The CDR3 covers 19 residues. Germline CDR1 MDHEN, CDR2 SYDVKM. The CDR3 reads CASSFDAGGPSSSYNEQFF. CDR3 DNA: TGTGCCAGCAGTTTCGATGCGGGAGGGCCCTCTAGCTCCTACAATGAGCAGTTCTTC.

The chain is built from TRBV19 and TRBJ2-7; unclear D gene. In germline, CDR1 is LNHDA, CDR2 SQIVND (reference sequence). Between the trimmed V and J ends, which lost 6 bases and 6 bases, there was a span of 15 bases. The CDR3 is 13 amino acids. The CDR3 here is CASRALQASEQYF. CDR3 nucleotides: TGTGCCAGTAGGGCGCTGCAGGCCTCCGAGCAGTACTTC.

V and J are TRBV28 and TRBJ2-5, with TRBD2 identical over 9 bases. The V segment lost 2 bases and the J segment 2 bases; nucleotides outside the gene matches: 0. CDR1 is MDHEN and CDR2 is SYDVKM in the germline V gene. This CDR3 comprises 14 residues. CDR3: CASSLAGGQETQYF. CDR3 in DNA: TGTGCCAGCAGTTTAGCGGGAGGGCAAGAGACCCAGTACTTC. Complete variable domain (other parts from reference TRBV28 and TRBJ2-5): DVKVTQSSRYLVKRTGEKVFLECVQDMDHENMFWYRQDPGLGLRLIYFSYDVKMKEKGDIPEGYSVSREKKERFSLILESASTNQTSMYLCASSLAGGQETQYFGPGTRLLVL.

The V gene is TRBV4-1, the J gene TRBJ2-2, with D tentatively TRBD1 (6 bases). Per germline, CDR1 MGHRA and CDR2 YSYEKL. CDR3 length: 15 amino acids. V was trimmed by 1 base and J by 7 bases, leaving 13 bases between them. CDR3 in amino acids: CASSQGRGGGGELFF. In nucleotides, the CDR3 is TGCGCCAGCAGCCAAGGCAGGGGTGGCGGCGGGGAGCTGTTTTTT.

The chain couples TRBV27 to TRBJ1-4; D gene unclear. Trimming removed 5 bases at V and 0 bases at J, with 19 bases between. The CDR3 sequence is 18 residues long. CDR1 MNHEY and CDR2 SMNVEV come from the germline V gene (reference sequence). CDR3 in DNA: TGTGCCAGCAGTGGCCACGTTTCTGGCCTTGCAACTAATGAAAAACTGTTTTTT. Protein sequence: CASSGHVSGLATNEKLFF.

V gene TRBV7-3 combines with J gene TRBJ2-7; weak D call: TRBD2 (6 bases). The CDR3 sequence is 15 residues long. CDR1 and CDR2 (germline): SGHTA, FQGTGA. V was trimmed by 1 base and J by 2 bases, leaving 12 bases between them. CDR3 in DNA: TGTGCCAGCAGCTTAAACGGCGGAGGGGCCTACGAGCAGTACTTC. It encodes CASSLNGGGAYEQYF.

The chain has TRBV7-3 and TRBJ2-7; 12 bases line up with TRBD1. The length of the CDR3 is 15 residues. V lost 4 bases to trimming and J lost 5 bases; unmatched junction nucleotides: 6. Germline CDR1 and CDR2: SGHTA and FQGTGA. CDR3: CASSWKGQGADEQYF. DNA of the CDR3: TGTGCCAGCAGCTGGAAGGGACAGGGGGCCGACGAGCAGTACTTC.

CDR3 protein: CASSSGGWADTQYF. The DNA for the CDR3 is TGTGCCAGCAGCTCGGGAGGGTGGGCCGATACGCAGTATTTT. The rearrangement uses TRBV5-6 and TRBJ2-3; TRBD2 agrees at 8 bases. CDR1 and CDR2 from the germline V gene are SGHDT and YYEEEE. The CDR3 has 14 residues. Trimming cost V 3 bases and J 6 bases; bases outside gene matches: 6.

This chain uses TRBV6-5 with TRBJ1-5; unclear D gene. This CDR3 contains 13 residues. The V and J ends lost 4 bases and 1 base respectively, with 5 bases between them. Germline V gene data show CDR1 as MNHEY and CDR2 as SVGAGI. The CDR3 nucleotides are TGTGCCAGCAGTTTAGTGAGCAATCAGCCCCAGCATTTT. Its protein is CASSLVSNQPQHF.

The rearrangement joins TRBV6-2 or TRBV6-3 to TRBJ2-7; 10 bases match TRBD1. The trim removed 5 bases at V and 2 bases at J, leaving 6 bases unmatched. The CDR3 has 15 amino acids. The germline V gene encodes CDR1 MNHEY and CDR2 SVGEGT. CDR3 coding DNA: TGTGCCAGCAGTACAGGGACAGGGGCGACCTACGAGCAGTACTTC. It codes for CASSTGTGATYEQYF.